The 27 T cell receptor beta chains below come from one sample, sequenced in a study of blood T cell repertoires in COVID-19. TCRdb's copy holds only in-frame clones and misses some; the assay was immunoSEQ multiplex PCR. Of 300,000 to 450,000 clones in the sample, around 87% were seen once. Specimen: peripheral blood. The receptors were gathered from an older woman with COVID-19, enrolled during active disease.

This clone was picked up one time. The J gene is TRBJ1-1, the V gene TRBV4-1; D gene ambiguous. The CDR3 covers 15 residues. Trimming took off 1 base at V and 8 bases at J, with 17 bases between the two ends. Germline V gene sequence: CDR1 MGHRA, CDR2 YSYEKL. The CDR3 nucleotides are TGCGCCAGCAGCCAAGTCCCGCGAATGGTAATAGAAGCTTTCTTT. It codes for CASSQVPRMVIEAFF.

V usage is TRBV5-1 and J usage is TRBJ2-3; maybe TRBD1 (5 bases). V lost 1 base to trimming and J lost 0 bases, with 6 bases between them. The CDR3 totals 14 residues. Germline V gene sequence: CDR1 SGHRS, CDR2 YFSETQ. CDR3 amino acids: CASSLPGSTDTQYF. The CDR3, as DNA: TGCGCCAGCAGCTTGCCAGGGAGCACAGATACGCAGTATTTT.

This rearrangement joins TRBV7-8 to TRBJ2-1; 8 nucleotides match TRBD2. This CDR3 comprises 15 residues. V dropped 5 bases and J dropped 11; count of bases not matched to a gene: 14. Per the germline V gene, CDR1 is SGHVS and CDR2 is FQNEAQ. CDR3 nucleotide sequence: TGTGCCAGCAGCCCCTGGGGTAGCGGGGAAGAGAAGCAGTTCTTC. This encodes CASSPWGSGEEKQFF. Complete variable domain (other parts from reference TRBV7-8 and TRBJ2-1): GAGVSQSPRYKVAKRGQDVALRCDPISGHVSLFWYQQALGQGPEFLTYFQNEAQLDKSGLPSDRFFAERPEGSVSTLKIQRTQQEDSAVYLCASSPWGSGEEKQFFGPGTRLTVL.

CDR3 nucleotides: TGTGCCAGCAGTTTAGGAGGAAGAGGGAACTATGGCTACACCTTC. Its translation is CASSLGGRGNYGYTF. The gene calls are TRBV28 and TRBJ1-2; the D is unclear. The CDR3 loop spans 15 amino acids. The germline V and J ends were trimmed by 2 bases and 2 bases, with 12 bases remaining between them. Germline V lookup: CDR1 MDHEN, CDR2 SYDVKM.

The gene calls are TRBV7-2 and TRBJ1-4; 7 positions match TRBD1. Per germline, CDR1 SGHTA and CDR2 FQGNSA. The CDR3 extends over 15 amino acids. The ends lost 5 bases at V and 5 bases at J; junction bases unmatched: 8. CDR3 in DNA: TGTGCCAGCAGCCTTAACAGGGGCCAGAATGAAAAACTGTTTTTT. Residues: CASSLNRGQNEKLFF. Combining the CDR3 with reference TRBV7-2 and TRBJ1-4 gives the whole variable domain GAGVSQSPSNKVTEKGKDVELRCDPISGHTALYWYRQSLGQGLEFLIYFQGNSAPDKSGLPSDRFSAERTGGSVSTLTIQRTQQEDSAVYLCASSLNRGQNEKLFFGSGTQLSVL.

In the case of this clone: Additional DNA sequences in this sample encode the identical CDR3. V and J are TRBV28 and TRBJ1-1; D gene unclear. This CDR3 comprises 12 residues. The V end was cut by 1 base, the J end by 3 bases, with 3 bases between. Germline V gives CDR1 MDHEN, CDR2 SYDVKM. The CDR3 is CASSLLYTEAFF. The CDR3 coding sequence is TGTGCCAGCAGTTTATTATACACTGAAGCTTTCTTT.

The rearrangement uses TRBV4-2 and TRBJ2-1; 10 bases map to TRBD2. Germline V gene data show CDR1 as LGHNA and CDR2 as YNFKEQ. The V gene end was trimmed by 0 bases and the J gene end by 6 bases; junction bases not matched to a gene: 8. CDR3 length: 17 amino acids. The CDR3 spells CASSQDRRSGGGNEQFF. The CDR3 coding sequence is TGTGCCAGCAGCCAAGATCGGCGGAGCGGGGGGGGCAATGAGCAGTTCTTC.

The chain combines TRBV10-1 with TRBJ1-2; TRBD1 matches 10 bases. CDR3 size: 13 residues. V shed 8 bases, J shed 7 bases, and the junction held 7 bases outside the gene matches. The V gene's germline CDR1 is WNHNN and CDR2 SYGVQD (reference sequence). CDR3: CASRGTGDSGYTF. In nucleotides, the CDR3 is TGCGCCAGCCGCGGGACAGGGGATAGTGGCTACACCTTC.

The chain has TRBV28 and TRBJ2-7, with 7 bases identical to TRBD1. This CDR3 region has 13 residues. CDR1 and CDR2 from the germline V gene are MDHEN and SYDVKM. With V trimmed by 6 bases and J by 5 bases, 7 bases remained unmatched. The DNA for the CDR3 is TGTGCCAGCAGAAGGACAGGCCGGCACGAGCAGTACTTC. As protein: CASRRTGRHEQYF.

The V call is TRBV6-5, the J call TRBJ2-1; maybe TRBD2 (6 bases). This CDR3 is built from 14 residues. Deletions cut 1 base from V and 7 bases from J, with 11 bases between. Germline CDR1 reads MNHEY; CDR2 reads SVGAGI. The CDR3 loop reads CASSYWGGGNEQFF. CDR3 nucleotides: TGTGCCAGCAGTTACTGGGGAGGCGGTAATGAGCAGTTCTTC.

The chain carries TRBV5-5 and TRBJ1-1; the match to TRBD1 covers 9 bases. The CDR3 length is 14 residues. The V gene's germline CDR1 is SGHKS and CDR2 YYEKEE (reference sequence). V shed 0 bases and J 4 bases; nucleotides not matched to a gene: 1. CDR3 residues: CASSLVTGGTEAFF. The CDR3 DNA sequence: TGTGCCAGCAGCTTGGTGACAGGGGGCACTGAAGCTTTCTTT.

The rearrangement joins TRBV19 to TRBJ1-5, with D unresolved. Between the trimmed V and J ends, which lost 5 bases and 7 bases, there was a span of 9 bases. The CDR3 sequence is 12 residues long. From germline, CDR1 is LNHDA and CDR2 SQIVND (reference sequence). CDR3 residues: CASSEQVQPQHF. In DNA form, the CDR3 reads TGTGCCAGTAGTGAACAAGTCCAGCCCCAGCATTTT.

The chain couples TRBV20-1 to TRBJ2-7; D not resolved. Germline CDR1 reads DFQATT; CDR2 reads SNEGSKA (reference sequence). The length of the CDR3 is 11 residues. CDR3 nucleotide sequence: TGCAGGGTTCAGGATTCCTACGAGCAGTACTTC. Translated: CRVQDSYEQYF.

The chain uses TRBV6-1 and TRBJ1-1; TRBD1 matches at 8 bases. The CDR3 totals 14 residues. The germline V gene encodes CDR1 MNHNS and CDR2 SASEGT. V shed 3 bases and J 0 bases; nucleotides not matched to a gene: 0. The CDR3 coding sequence is TGTGCCAGCAGTGACAGGGGGCTGAACACTGAAGCTTTCTTT. It translates to CASSDRGLNTEAFF.

The rearrangement links TRBV7-3 to TRBJ1-1; 11 nucleotides align to TRBD1. With 5 bases clipped from V and 3 bases from J, the junction kept 2 bases outside the gene matches. Per germline, CDR1 SGHTA and CDR2 FQGTGA. This CDR3 comprises 14 residues. The CDR3, as DNA: TGTGCCAGCAGCCCGGACAGGGGGCACACTGAAGCTTTCTTT. This encodes CASSPDRGHTEAFF.

J is TRBJ1-1 and V is TRBV10-3; TRBD1 is a possible D gene (5 bases). This CDR3 has 13 amino acids. The germline gives CDR1 ENHRY, CDR2 SYGVKD. The V gene lost 3 bases and the J gene lost 3 bases, with 8 bases spanning the gap. The CDR3 protein is CAISEGVYTEAFF. The CDR3 coding sequence is TGTGCCATCAGTGAAGGGGTTTACACTGAAGCTTTCTTT.

The V and J genes are TRBV19 and TRBJ1-5; 10 bases map to TRBD1. The CDR3 sequence is 15 residues long. The junction had 5 bases not matched to a gene; V was cut back by 6 bases and J by 3 bases. Germline V gene lookup returns CDR1 LNHDA and CDR2 SQIVND (reference sequence). The CDR3 coding sequence is TGTGCCAGTAGGGGGACAGGGGCCACCAATCAGCCCCAGCATTTT. Residues: CASRGTGATNQPQHF. Complete variable domain (other parts from reference TRBV19 and TRBJ1-5): DGGITQSPKYLFRKEGQNVTLSCEQNLNHDAMYWYRQDPGQGLRLIYYSQIVNDFQKGDIAEGYSVSREKKESFPLTVTSAQKNPTAFYLCASRGTGATNQPQHFGDGTRLSIL.

This chain joins TRBV7-9 and TRBJ1-2, with D tentatively TRBD1 (5 bases). The CDR3 length is 12 residues. The V and J ends lost 4 bases and 8 bases respectively, with 11 bases between them. Per the germline V gene, CDR1 is SEHNR and CDR2 is FQNEAQ (reference sequence). The CDR3 DNA reads as TGTGCCAGCAGCTCAGAGACAGCGGGCTACACCTTC. This codes for CASSSETAGYTF.

V gene TRBV11-2 combines with J gene TRBJ1-4; 7 bases align to TRBD1. Germline V gene lookup returns CDR1 SGHAT and CDR2 FQNNGV. Trimming took 5 bases from V and 0 from J; bases not matched to a gene: 12. This CDR3 is 18 amino acids long. CDR3: CASSRRTGVTATNEKLFF. Written as DNA, the CDR3 is TGTGCCAGCAGCCGCCGGACAGGAGTAACTGCAACTAATGAAAAACTGTTTTTT.

The chain couples TRBV11-2 to TRBJ2-3, with 8 bases fitting TRBD1. Looked up from germline, CDR1 is SGHAT and CDR2 is FQNNGV. Trimming took 5 bases from V and 2 from J; bases not matched to a gene: 6. The CDR3 covers 15 residues. The CDR3 protein is CASSRGQAYTDTQYF. The CDR3 DNA sequence: TGTGCCAGCAGCAGGGGACAGGCCTACACAGATACGCAGTATTTT.

The chain combines TRBV28 with TRBJ1-4; TRBD1 agrees at 9 bases. CDR1 and CDR2 from the germline V gene are MDHEN and SYDVKM. With V trimmed by 7 bases and J by 1 base, 7 bases remained unmatched. The CDR3 totals 16 residues. This CDR3 reads CASTRGQGRTNEKLFF. The CDR3 coding sequence is TGTGCCAGCACCCGAGGACAGGGGAGAACTAATGAAAAACTGTTTTTT.

This chain joins TRBV5-4 and TRBJ2-3; D remains unclear. The V end lost 2 bases, the J end lost 2 bases, and 18 bases lay between the germline ends. The V gene's germline CDR1 is SGHNT and CDR2 YYREEE (reference sequence). The CDR3 runs to 17 residues. This chain's CDR3 is CASSLSPRGTDTDTQYF. The CDR3 DNA sequence: TGTGCCAGCAGCTTAAGCCCGCGCGGAACCGACACAGATACGCAGTATTTT.

The chain uses TRBV5-1 and TRBJ2-2; TRBD1 matches at 10 bases. The CDR3 totals 15 residues. Germline V CDR1 and CDR2: SGHRS, YFSETQ. The ends lost 6 bases at V and 4 bases at J; junction bases unmatched: 6. The CDR3 reads CASTPGTGATGELFF. CDR3 sequence (DNA): TGCGCCAGCACCCCCGGGACAGGGGCCACCGGGGAGCTGTTTTTT.

The chain has TRBV5-1 and TRBJ2-5, with a weak D call TRBD1 (5 bases). V was clipped by 0 bases and J by 4 bases, with 10 bases between them. The CDR3 runs 14 residues. Germline V gene data show CDR1 as SGHRS and CDR2 as YFSETQ. The CDR3 sequence: CASSLAGLGETQYF. CDR3 nucleotides: TGCGCCAGCAGCTTGGCAGGGCTGGGAGAGACCCAGTACTTC. Based on the CDR3 plus reference TRBV5-1 and TRBJ2-5, the full variable domain is KAGVTQTPRYLIKTRGQQVTLSCSPISGHRSVSWYQQTPGQGLQFLFEYFSETQRNKGNFPGRFSGRQFSNSRSEMNVSTLELGDSALYLCASSLAGLGETQYFGPGTRLLVL.

The V gene is TRBV29-1, the J gene TRBJ2-3, with 9 bases lining up with TRBD2. With 7 bases clipped from V and 0 bases from J, the junction kept 2 bases outside the gene matches. The CDR3 is 13 amino acids. Germline CDR1 is SQVTM and CDR2 is ANQGSEA. DNA of the CDR3: TGCAGCGCTGCGGGGGGGAGCACAGATACGCAGTATTTT. Translated: CSAAGGSTDTQYF.

The rearrangement uses TRBV4-2 and TRBJ1-6; D uncertain. The V and J ends lost 0 bases and 7 bases respectively, with 4 bases between them. Germline V CDR1 and CDR2: LGHNA, YNFKEQ. The CDR3 contains 13 residues. The CDR3 loop is CASSQEENSPLHF. The CDR3, as DNA: TGTGCCAGCAGCCAAGAAGAGAATTCACCCCTCCACTTT.

CDR3 residues: CASSYPDQGARGYTF. The CDR3 region has the DNA TGTGCCAGCAGTTACCCCGACCAGGGGGCTCGGGGCTACACCTTC. V and J are TRBV6-6 and TRBJ1-2; TRBD1 agrees at 8 bases. Germline values: CDR1 MNHNY, CDR2 SVGAGI (reference sequence). V was clipped by 2 bases and J by 8 bases; unmatched bases: 10. This CDR3 comprises 15 residues.